The next 26 T cell receptor beta chains were all read from a single sample in a study of cytomegalovirus exposure and HLA in healthy donors. Primers for the PCR totalled 60 Vbeta and 13 Jbeta. Libraries were prepared by immunoSEQ multiplex PCR; TCRdb keeps only in-frame clonotypes and omits some of them. The table shows approximately 290,000 clones, with about 80% occurring only once. Sample: PBMCs. The receptor source for this set is a girl aged 2-15 years in good health and CMV-seronegative.

The chain uses TRBV2 and TRBJ2-1; 7 bases fit TRBD2. Trimming at V came to 7 bases and at J to 9 bases, leaving 15 bases not matched to a gene. The germline gives CDR1 SNHLY, CDR2 FYNNEI. The CDR3 spans 15 residues. The CDR3 spells CASNTRLGTTGEQFF. CDR3 DNA sequence: TGTGCCAGCAACACTCGCCTCGGGACTACCGGTGAGCAGTTCTTC.

This clone came up a few times. The chain combines TRBV18 with TRBJ1-5, with no clear D. The CDR3 runs to 14 residues. Trimming stripped 5 bases from V and 5 bases from J, with 13 bases between. Germline-derived CDR1 and CDR2 are KGHSH and LQKENI. The CDR3 reads CASSDAFGDQPQHF. The CDR3 nucleotides are TGTGCCAGCTCAGACGCGTTCGGGGATCAGCCCCAGCATTTT.

V is TRBV9 and J is TRBJ2-1; 9 bases are a match to TRBD1. This CDR3 has 16 residues. Germline V gene sequence: CDR1 SGDLS, CDR2 YYNGEE. V gave up 0 bases and J gave up 8 bases; unmatched junction bases: 9. CDR3 region: CASSVGSGQGIYEQFF. The CDR3 bases are TGTGCCAGCAGCGTAGGTTCCGGACAGGGGATTTATGAGCAGTTCTTC.

This chain connects TRBV2 to TRBJ2-1, with D hard to call. Germline V gives CDR1 SNHLY, CDR2 FYNNEI. This CDR3 region has 12 residues. The V end was cut by 4 bases, the J end by 12 bases, with 13 bases between. CDR3 DNA: TGTGCCAGCAGTGGAGGTAACTGTCGGCAGTTCTTC. It codes for CASSGGNCRQFF.

The V call is TRBV10-1, the J call TRBJ2-1; 9 positions agree with TRBD1. With V trimmed by 6 bases and J by 5 bases, 2 bases remained unmatched. CDR3 size: 13 residues. Germline loops: CDR1 WNHNN, CDR2 SYGVQD (reference sequence). The CDR3 DNA sequence: TGCGCCAGCAGAAGGACAGGGGACAATGAGCAGTTCTTC. This sequence encodes CASRRTGDNEQFF.

This clone has more than one count but fewer than ten. This chain uses TRBV27 with TRBJ2-1; 12 nucleotides match TRBD2. The germline CDR1 and CDR2 sequences are MNHEY and SMNVEV (reference sequence). CDR3 size: 15 residues. The V gene end was trimmed by 6 bases and the J gene end by 6 bases; junction bases not matched to a gene: 6. The DNA for the CDR3 is TGTGCCAGCAGGACCGGACTAGCGGGAAGCAATGAGCAGTTCTTC. Translated: CASRTGLAGSNEQFF.

The V and J genes are TRBV5-1 and TRBJ1-2; TRBD1 agrees at 8 bases. Trimming took 4 bases from V and 5 from J; bases not matched to a gene: 7. CDR1 is SGHRS and CDR2 is YFSETQ in the germline V gene. This CDR3 is built from 14 residues. Here the CDR3 reads CASSLGQGLYGYTF. The CDR3 DNA follows: TGCGCCAGCAGCCTCGGACAGGGACTGTATGGCTACACCTTC.

The chain has TRBV27 and TRBJ2-2; TRBD2 matches at 8 bases. CDR3 length: 16 amino acids. From germline, CDR1 is MNHEY and CDR2 SMNVEV (reference sequence). V trimming: 6 bases; J trimming: 1 base; junction bases outside the gene matches: 7. CDR3 protein: CASRILAGQNTGELFF. For the CDR3, the DNA is TGTGCCAGCAGGATTTTAGCGGGGCAGAACACCGGGGAGCTGTTTTTT.

This clone was found once. The V and J genes are TRBV4-1 and TRBJ2-4, with TRBD1 as a possible D gene (6 bases). With 3 bases removed from V and 1 base from J, the gap between germline ends came to 10 bases. Germline V gene data show CDR1 as MGHRA and CDR2 as YSYEKL. This CDR3 spans 15 amino acids. Written as DNA, the CDR3 is TGCGCCAGCAGCCAGTTTACAGGGGCCAAAAACATTCAGTACTTC. It is translated as CASSQFTGAKNIQYF.

V is TRBV30 and J is TRBJ1-1; 8 positions agree with TRBD1. The length of the CDR3 is 13 residues. CDR1 is GTSNPN, CDR2 SVGIG, per germline (reference sequence). Unmatched junction bases numbered 4, after V lost 5 bases and J lost 2 bases. In nucleotides, the CDR3 is TGTGCCTGGGGGACAGGTAGAAACACTGAAGCTTTCTTT. Its protein is CAWGTGRNTEAFF.

This clone has only a few counts. CDR3 DNA: TGTGCCAGCAGTGGCACAGGGTATGGCTACACCTTC. Its protein product is CASSGTGYGYTF. This chain connects TRBV6-1 to TRBJ1-2; D is possibly TRBD1 (6 bases). The CDR3 spans 12 residues. V was cut by 4 bases and J by 5 bases, with 8 bases left in between. Per the germline V gene, CDR1 is MNHNS and CDR2 is SASEGT.

This chain connects TRBV5-1 to TRBJ2-2; TRBD2 matches at 10 bases. V shed 0 bases, J shed 3 bases, and the junction held 8 bases outside the gene matches. CDR3 size: 18 residues. Germline V gene lookup returns CDR1 SGHRS and CDR2 YFSETQ. The CDR3 DNA reads TGCGCCAGCAGCTTGGGGAGTAGCGGGAGGCTATACACCGGGGAGCTGTTTTTT. Translating gives CASSLGSSGRLYTGELFF.

V usage is TRBV7-9 and J usage is TRBJ1-4; D might be TRBD1 (5 bases). The CDR3 consists of 16 residues. Trimming removed 5 bases from V and 5 bases from J, with 18 bases in between. From germline, CDR1 is SEHNR and CDR2 FQNEAQ (reference sequence). CDR3 nucleotides: TGTGCCAGCAGCCAAAGGTCGGTCAGGGCAAATGAAAAACTGTTTTTT. Its protein is CASSQRSVRANEKLFF.

The chain uses TRBV11-2 and TRBJ1-5; D is ambiguous. In germline, CDR1 is SGHAT, CDR2 FQNNGV. The CDR3 consists of 13 residues. The ends were cut back, 0 bases at V and 5 bases at J, with 5 bases in the middle. The CDR3 DNA reads as TGTGCCAGCAGCTTAGATACTGATCAGCCCCAGCATTTT. This codes for CASSLDTDQPQHF.

The chain is built from TRBV25-1 and TRBJ2-3; the match to TRBD2 covers 7 bases. CDR3 length: 14 amino acids. From germline, CDR1 is MGHDK and CDR2 SYGVNS. V lost 7 bases to trimming and J lost 2 bases; unmatched junction nucleotides: 6. CDR3 residues: CASILGGNTDTQYF. The CDR3 bases are TGTGCCAGCATCCTCGGGGGGAACACAGATACGCAGTATTTT.

V and J are TRBV10-3 and TRBJ1-2; D is unclear. Trimming left V 10 bases short and J 5 bases short, with 26 bases between. Germline V CDR1 and CDR2: ENHRY, SYGVKD. The CDR3 covers 16 residues. The CDR3, as DNA: TGTGCCAGCGCCCTACGTGAAAACACCGCGGGTTATGGCTACACCTTC. Protein product: CASALRENTAGYGYTF.

The chain carries TRBV23-1 and TRBJ1-2; no firm D call. Being an ORF, TRBV23-1 has a function that is uncertain. Trimming took off 3 bases at V and 4 bases at J, with 18 bases between the two ends. The length of the CDR3 is 16 residues. In DNA, the CDR3 is TGCGCCAGCAGTCACAATAGGGAGGACCAGTTCTATGGCTACACCTTC. Translation: CASSHNREDQFYGYTF.

J is TRBJ1-4 and V is TRBV5-1, with D tentatively TRBD1 (5 bases). Germline values: CDR1 SGHRS, CDR2 YFSETQ. There are 15 residues in the CDR3. Trimming removed 0 bases from V and 7 bases from J, with 13 bases in between. The CDR3 DNA sequence: TGCGCCAGCAGCTTGGCAGGGTTTTTAGGTGAAAAACTGTTTTTT. Its protein is CASSLAGFLGEKLFF.

The chain recombines TRBV7-9 with TRBJ2-7, with 8 nucleotides matching TRBD1. This CDR3 contains 14 residues. The germline CDR1 and CDR2 sequences are SEHNR and FQNEAQ (reference sequence). After removal of 7 bases from V and 12 bases from J, the junction contained 17 bases not matched to a gene. CDR3 in DNA: TGTGCCAGCACCACGACAGGGGAACTGCCGATCGGGTACTTC. Protein: CASTTTGELPIGYF.

The genes are TRBV5-1 and TRBJ2-7, with 11 bases matching TRBD2. This CDR3 is 15 amino acids long. J was trimmed by 0 bases and V by 5 bases; bases with no gene match: 4. The germline gives CDR1 SGHRS, CDR2 YFSETQ. CDR3 nucleotide sequence: TGCGCCAGCAGAATGACTAGCGGGAACTCCTACGAGCAGTACTTC. Protein: CASRMTSGNSYEQYF.

To note about this clone: One junction end does not reproduce the germline sequence, and a read error may be involved. V usage is TRBV30 and J usage is TRBJ1-2; no firm D call. Germline V gene data show CDR1 as GTSNPN and CDR2 as SVGIG (reference sequence). The CDR3 totals 11 residues. DNA of the CDR3: TGTGCCCGGAGAAACTATTATGGCTACACCTTC. This translates into CARRNYYGYTF.

The V gene is TRBV11-2, the J gene TRBJ1-2; weak D call: TRBD1 (5 bases). Germline V gene lookup returns CDR1 SGHAT and CDR2 FQNNGV. This CDR3 is built from 15 residues. V dropped 3 bases and J dropped 4 bases, with 15 bases sitting between them. Here the CDR3 DNA reads TGTGCCAGCAGCTTTGGGGGAGGAATTGCCTATGGCTACACCTTC. It yields the protein CASSFGGGIAYGYTF. Together with reference TRBV11-2 and TRBJ1-2, the CDR3 gives the full variable domain: EAGVAQSPRYKIIEKRQSVAFWCNPISGHATLYWYQQILGQGPKLLIQFQNNGVVDDSQLPKDRFSAERLKGVDSTLKIQPAKLEDSAVYLCASSFGGGIAYGYTFGSGTRLTVV.

The chain couples TRBV7-9 to TRBJ2-7; D uncertain. Trimming removed 3 bases from V and 2 bases from J, with 5 bases in between. This CDR3 has 12 amino acids. Per the germline V gene, CDR1 is SEHNR and CDR2 is FQNEAQ (reference sequence). CDR3 region: CASSLGTYEQYF. The CDR3 DNA follows: TGTGCCAGCAGCTTGGGCACCTACGAGCAGTACTTC.

The V call is TRBV7-9, the J call TRBJ1-5; a weak D match, TRBD1 (5 bases). Germline CDR1 and CDR2: SEHNR and FQNEAQ (reference sequence). This CDR3 region has 11 residues. With 3 bases removed from V and 11 bases from J, the gap between germline ends came to 8 bases. The CDR3 protein is CASSLGGAQHF. CDR3 nucleotides: TGTGCCAGCAGCTTGGGAGGGGCCCAGCATTTT.

The gene calls are TRBV4-1 and TRBJ2-5, with TRBD1 matching over 8 bases. After removal of 0 bases from V and 4 bases from J, the junction contained 13 bases not matched to a gene. There are 18 residues in the CDR3. CDR1 and CDR2 (germline): MGHRA, YSYEKL. The chain's CDR3 is CASSQDAPRTGLVETQYF. CDR3 DNA sequence: TGCGCCAGCAGCCAAGACGCCCCCAGGACAGGGCTAGTAGAGACCCAGTACTTC.

The chain couples TRBV6-4 to TRBJ1-1, with 7 nucleotides matching TRBD1. From germline, CDR1 is MRHNA and CDR2 SNTAGT. Trimming removed 5 bases from V and 10 bases from J; junction bases left unmatched: 13. The CDR3 sequence is 14 residues long. The CDR3 region is CASSPDLGTAGAFF. CDR3 nucleotides: TGTGCCAGCAGTCCCGACCTAGGGACAGCTGGAGCTTTCTTT.